This TCR beta chain was profiled in a study of blood T cells in healthy people across ages (dated by TCRdb to the mid-2010s). Broadly, across the study: In model experiments, template switching captured about one uniquely barcoded TCR beta cDNA molecule for every two T cells. To avoid experimental bias, donors of different ages were spread randomly across the sequencing lanes. The study measured age-related changes in TCR beta repertoire diversity using deep sequencing normalized with unique cDNA molecular identifiers. Using the same blood draw, the study looked at two additional independent replicas of 1 million unique cDNA reads for two donors, one aged 18 to 30 and the other aged 80 or older. Donors were grouped into four age groups: young (average about 15 years), middle-aged (around 39), aged (approximately 67) and long-lived (approximately 75). Study-wide findings and limitations: Bulk unsorted PBMC profiling prevented conclusive comparison of naive and antigen-experienced compartments. As age increased, observed TCR beta diversity per million T cells dropped in a roughly linear way, and a significant reduction was already evident by age roughly 36. The long-lived group showed more naive CD4+ T cells, fewer expanded clones and increased TCR diversity than the aged group, suggesting age selection. There was a strong correlation between observed TCR beta diversity and the percentage of naive T cells measured by flow cytometry. The CMV infection status of donors was not known, potentially confounding age-related changes in expanded clonotypes. Estimates of total diversity based on one million sequenced T cells were considered lower bounds and underestimates.

The roughly 39 donors, aged roughly 6 to 95 years, were systemically healthy Caucasian individuals from Russia. Each donor gave ten milliliters of peripheral blood, drawn into EDTA-treated Vacutainer tubes. Ficoll-Paque density-gradient centrifugation was used to isolate PBMCs, with at least 6 million obtained per sample. Trizol reagent was used to extract total RNA from PBMCs, with at least 5.5 micrograms per sample. For every donor, an aliquot of PBMCs went through flow cytometry to measure the percentages of naive CD45RAhigh/CD27high T cells. The CDR3 spans 16 residues, from the cysteine through the phenylalanine. The retained sequence is limited to the CDR3, 48 bases, with the frame set at the first base. V lost 4 bases and J lost 5 bases, and the count of bases not matched to a germline gene is 9. The germline V gene gives CDR1 as SGHRS and CDR2 as YFSETQ. This clonotype was detected only a few times. The antigen it recognizes is unknown. Per-nucleotide qualities are absent, and no much larger clonotype sits a single base away.

The method behind the library was 5' RACE. Sequenced using an Illumina HiSeq 2500. A second PCR of roughly 6 to 11 cycles was run with a J-beta primer mix and a sample-barcoded 5' primer. A template-switch 5' adaptor carrying 12 random nucleotides introduced a unique molecular identifier onto each TCR beta cDNA molecule. Each sample yielded at least 3 million CDR3-containing paired-end reads. The Mint cDNA synthesis kit, primed by a TRBC-specific oligonucleotide, was used to synthesize first-strand cDNA from all RNA. After uracil-DNA glycosylase treatment, a first 18-cycle PCR used universal primers M1SS and BC2_uni_R on all cDNA. The study's processing was this. Each sample was normalized by randomly selecting 1 million high-quality reads, each carrying a distinct molecular identifier. Reads sharing molecular identifiers were discarded rather than binned into consensus sequences. MiTCR, with a Q25 quality threshold and the strictest error-elimination algorithm, was used for CDR3 identification, clonotype clustering and error correction. Lower-bound total TCR beta diversity was estimated with a nonparametric unseen species model using Euler transformation. The public reads were reanalyzed by TCRdb: fastp trimming at Q25, MiXCR alignment, in-frame beta chains only. Merged by CDR3 protein, the rows form single entries marked with the most common genes and DNA. The V and J calls were determined by TCRdb, not by the authors. The sample table contains around 1,700,000 distinct CDR3 sequences; only one count was recorded for 28% of them. The top ten clonotypes cover around 7.7% of the sample.

Recombination joined TRBV5-1 with TRBJ2-1, and TRBD2 aligns with 10 junction nucleotides. The origin of this receptor is a woman in her twenties or thirties in good health. Material: blood. The CDR3 reads CASSLRAGGPNNEQFF. The nucleotides read TGCGCCAGCAGCCTCCGAGCGGGAGGGCCTAACAATGAGCAGTTCTTC.